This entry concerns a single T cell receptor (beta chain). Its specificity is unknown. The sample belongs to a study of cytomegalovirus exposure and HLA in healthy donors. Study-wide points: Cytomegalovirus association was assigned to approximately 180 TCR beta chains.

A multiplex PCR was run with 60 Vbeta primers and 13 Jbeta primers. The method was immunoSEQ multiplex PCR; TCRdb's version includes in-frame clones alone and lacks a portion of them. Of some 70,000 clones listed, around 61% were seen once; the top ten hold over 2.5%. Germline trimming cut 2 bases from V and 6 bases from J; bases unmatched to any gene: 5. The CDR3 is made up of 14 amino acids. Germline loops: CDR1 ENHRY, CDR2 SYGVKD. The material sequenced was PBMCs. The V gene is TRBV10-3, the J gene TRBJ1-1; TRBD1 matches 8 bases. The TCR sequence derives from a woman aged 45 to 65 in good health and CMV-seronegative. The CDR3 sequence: CAISETSQGAEAFF. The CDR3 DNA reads TGTGCCATCAGTGAGACCTCACAGGGGGCTGAAGCTTTCTTT.